This TCR beta chain was captured by sequencing in a study of T cells in narcolepsy listed by TCRdb under 2018. In the study overall: Patients with narcolepsy type 1 or type 2 (NT1, NT2) and healthy control donors were enrolled in the study. Autoreactive T cells targeting hypocretin neuron self-antigens (hypocretin, TRIB2) were sought in narcolepsy patients, and TCR Vbeta sequencing was used to track clonotypes in blood and CSF. Points the paper makes about the study in general: HCRT-specific and TRIB2-specific autoreactive clonotypes were highlighted in plots that compared CD4+ T cell clonotypes in CSF versus blood from the same patient. According to the report, autoreactive clonotypes were detected serially in the blood of the same patients and of different patients, but not in healthy controls. Certain blood memory CD4+ repertoires from patients and controls had no sequences that matched autoreactive T cell clones. Numbers of sequenced blood memory CD4+ clonotypes were comparable, averaging approximately 42,000 in patients and about 33,000 in controls.

For TCR Vbeta sequencing, memory CD4+ T cells were sorted ex vivo from the peripheral blood of both healthy controls and narcolepsy patients. The germline V gene encodes CDR1 SGHAT and CDR2 FQDESV (reference sequence). Compared with germline, V lacks 1 base and J lacks 1 base; bases without a gene match: 0. The CDR3 sequence holds 15 residues, the cysteine and phenylalanine included. Only CDR3 DNA is held: 45 bases, read in frame from base 1. As concerns this clone: The antigen it recognizes is unknown. Nothing much larger sits one base from this clone, and base qualities are not available.

Library preparation employed the immunoSEQ multiplex PCR assay. Held by TCRdb, this immuneACCESS table contains in-frame sequences only and omits some clones. Under half of the omission traces to an unresolved V gene where checked; the cause of the rest is unknown. The sample table lists around 28,000 clones, roughly four fifths of them with a count of one. The ten largest clones take up roughly 0.9% of the sample. The specimen was CD45RA- memory CD4+ T cells from PBMCs. The cell subset or site tag for this specimen amounts to: memory T cells sorted ex vivo from peripheral blood. The chain was built from TRBV11-1 and TRBJ1-5; 8 central bases correspond to TRBD1. The clonotype comes from a human donor with narcolepsy. The CDR3 is CASSLDRGSNQPQHF. The DNA sequence is as follows: TGTGCCAGCAGCTTAGACAGGGGGAGCAATCAGCCCCAGCATTTT.